Presented here are 28 T cell receptor beta chains from one specimen sequenced in a study of blood T cell repertoires in COVID-19. This table comes from immunoSEQ multiplex PCR, and its TCRdb copy is limited to in-frame clones, with some not included. Of fewer than 500,000 clones in the sample, 70% to 90% were seen once. Sequenced: PBMCs or T cells enriched from blood (not recorded which). These receptors all stem from a woman aged 25-40 years with acute COVID-19.

A remark on this clone: The same CDR3 arises from other DNA sequences in this sample as well. This chain uses TRBV6-2 or TRBV6-3 with TRBJ2-7; 8 bases agree with TRBD1. V lost 3 bases to trimming and J lost 3 bases; unmatched junction nucleotides: 7. The CDR3 length is 15 residues. Germline CDR1 and CDR2: MNHEY and SVGEGT. Written as DNA, the CDR3 is TGTGCCAGCAGTTATTTGGGGACAGGCGTCTACGAGCAGTACTTC. Protein sequence: CASSYLGTGVYEQYF.

This chain connects TRBV5-6 to TRBJ1-2; TRBD1 is a possible D gene (5 bases). Germline CDR1 reads SGHDT; CDR2 reads YYEEEE. CDR3 length: 14 residues. V lost 0 bases and J 7 bases, leaving 13 bases between the germline ends. In DNA, the CDR3 is TGTGCCAGCAGCTTGGCTGGGGCTCAGGTTGGCTACACCTTC. As protein: CASSLAGAQVGYTF.

The V call is TRBV6-2 or TRBV6-3, the J call TRBJ1-2; 9 nucleotides agree with TRBD1. With 2 bases clipped from V and 8 bases from J, the junction kept 6 bases outside the gene matches. Germline assignment: CDR1 MNHEY and CDR2 SVGEGT. This CDR3 contains 14 residues. DNA for the CDR3: TGTGCCAGCAGTTACCGGGACAGGGTTTTCGGCTACACCTTC. This encodes CASSYRDRVFGYTF.

This clone was seen only a few times. This chain uses TRBV15 with TRBJ1-4; D perhaps matches TRBD1 (6 bases). This CDR3 region has 17 residues. Germline V gene data show CDR1 as LNHNV and CDR2 as YYDKDF (reference sequence). Trimming cost V 8 bases and J 3 bases, with 22 bases left between them. CDR3 in amino acids: CATGGGRGRSANEKLFF. CDR3 bases: TGTGCCACCGGGGGCGGGAGGGGTCGTTCGGCTAATGAAAAACTGTTTTTT.

In its sample, this clone was seen once. The V and J genes are TRBV7-2 and TRBJ1-2, with D perhaps TRBD1 (5 bases). This CDR3 is built from 15 residues. V was pared by 7 bases and J by 4 bases, with 19 bases between. Germline V CDR1 and CDR2: SGHTA, FQGNSA. The CDR3 DNA is TGTGCCAGCACCCAATATCACAGGACAACCTATGGCTACACCTTC. It encodes CASTQYHRTTYGYTF. The full variable domain, completed using reference TRBV7-2 and TRBJ1-2, is GAGVSQSPSNKVTEKGKDVELRCDPISGHTALYWYRQSLGQGLEFLIYFQGNSAPDKSGLPSDRFSAERTGGSVSTLTIQRTQQEDSAVYLCASTQYHRTTYGYTFGSGTRLTVV.

The chain couples TRBV2 to TRBJ1-2; D is unclear. The CDR3 loop spans 15 amino acids. V lost 4 bases to trimming and J lost 8 bases, with 20 bases between them. Germline-derived CDR1 and CDR2 are SNHLY and FYNNEI. As DNA, the CDR3 is TGTGCCAGCAGTGCAAACGGACTTGATAATCAAGGCTACACCTTC. This codes for CASSANGLDNQGYTF.

The chain couples TRBV10-3 to TRBJ2-7; no definite D call. Germline V gene lookup returns CDR1 ENHRY and CDR2 SYGVKD. The V end was cut by 2 bases, the J end by 2 bases, with 7 bases between. The CDR3 contains 13 residues. The CDR3 spells CAISETTTYEQYF. The CDR3 coding sequence is TGTGCCATCAGTGAGACCACAACCTACGAGCAGTACTTC.

The rearrangement joins TRBV7-8 to TRBJ2-5; D not certain. Germline CDR1 and CDR2: SGHVS and FQNEAQ. With 3 bases removed from V and 4 bases from J, the gap between germline ends came to 9 bases. The length of the CDR3 is 13 residues. CDR3 coding DNA: TGTGCCAGCAGCTTGGCGTCAGGAGAGACCCAGTACTTC. Protein sequence: CASSLASGETQYF.

This clone has only a few counts. The V call is TRBV11-2, the J call TRBJ1-1, with D uncertain. The germline V gene encodes CDR1 SGHAT and CDR2 FQNNGV. The length of the CDR3 is 13 residues. The V end was cut by 5 bases, the J end by 1 base, with 8 bases between. This chain's CDR3 is CASSTTRNTEAFF. The CDR3 region has the DNA TGTGCCAGCAGCACCACCAGGAACACTGAAGCTTTCTTT.

V gene TRBV7-2 combines with J gene TRBJ2-5; D may be TRBD2 (6 bases). V was pared by 5 bases and J by 5 bases, with 12 bases between. The germline V gene encodes CDR1 SGHTA and CDR2 FQGNSA. CDR3 length: 13 amino acids. CDR3 nucleotides: TGTGCCAGCAGCCCCTCGGGGGTGGAGACCCAGTACTTC. It yields the protein CASSPSGVETQYF. Full variable domain (rest looked up from reference TRBV7-2 and TRBJ2-5): GAGVSQSPSNKVTEKGKDVELRCDPISGHTALYWYRQSLGQGLEFLIYFQGNSAPDKSGLPSDRFSAERTGGSVSTLTIQRTQQEDSAVYLCASSPSGVETQYFGPGTRLLVL.

This chain links TRBV25-1 with TRBJ1-3; 7 nucleotides agree with TRBD1. From germline, CDR1 is MGHDK and CDR2 SYGVNS. The V segment lost 6 bases and the J segment 0 bases; nucleotides outside the gene matches: 8. This CDR3 contains 16 residues. In DNA form, the CDR3 reads TGTGCCAGCAGGGGGGGACAGAAGGGCTCTGGAAACACCATATATTTT. Translated, it gives CASRGGQKGSGNTIYF.

The chain links TRBV18 to TRBJ2-4; 10 nucleotides agree with TRBD1. Germline V gives CDR1 KGHSH, CDR2 LQKENI. This CDR3 has 15 residues. The V gene end was trimmed by 3 bases and the J gene end by 1 base; junction bases not matched to a gene: 0. CDR3 sequence reads: CASSPGQGAKNIQYF. The CDR3 DNA reads as TGTGCCAGCTCACCGGGACAGGGGGCCAAAAACATTCAGTACTTC.

This clone was counted once. The CDR3 is CAIRRLQGPTEAFF. The CDR3 region has the DNA TGTGCCATCAGACGCCTACAGGGGCCCACTGAAGCTTTCTTT. The chain couples TRBV10-3 to TRBJ1-1; 7 bases match TRBD1. Germline V gene data show CDR1 as ENHRY and CDR2 as SYGVKD. Germline trimming cut 6 bases from V and 4 bases from J; bases unmatched to any gene: 8. The CDR3 contains 14 residues.

J is TRBJ1-1 and V is TRBV10-2, with TRBD1 matching 9 bases. V shed 6 bases, J shed 7 bases, and the junction held 3 bases outside the gene matches. This CDR3 contains 12 residues. Germline V CDR1 and CDR2: WSHSY, SAAADI. The CDR3 region is CASSGTGFEAFF. In DNA, the CDR3 is TGCGCCAGCAGCGGGACAGGGTTTGAAGCTTTCTTT.

V and J are TRBV7-3 and TRBJ1-2; 10 nucleotides match TRBD1. This CDR3 comprises 14 residues. Trimming cost V 5 bases and J 5 bases; bases outside gene matches: 5. Germline V gene sequence: CDR1 SGHTA, CDR2 FQGTGA. The CDR3 protein is CASSHGTGVYGYTF. The CDR3 DNA is TGTGCCAGCAGCCACGGGACAGGGGTGTATGGCTACACCTTC.

The V call is TRBV5-6, the J call TRBJ1-5; D gene unclear. Germline V gives CDR1 SGHDT, CDR2 YYEEEE. The length of the CDR3 is 17 residues. The germline V and J ends were trimmed by 3 bases and 2 bases, with 18 bases remaining between them. The CDR3 DNA reads as TGTGCCAGCAGCTCATGGGGTAGGGAAGCGGGCAATCAGCCCCAGCATTTT. Amino acids: CASSSWGREAGNQPQHF.

V usage is TRBV5-1 and J usage is TRBJ2-1; 15 nucleotides align to TRBD2. V lost 3 bases, J lost 4 bases, and 2 bases stayed unmatched. Germline V gives CDR1 SGHRS, CDR2 YFSETQ. This CDR3 has 16 amino acids. The CDR3 DNA follows: TGCGCCAGCAGCTCTGGACTAGCGGGGGGGTACAATGAGCAGTTCTTC. The encoded protein is CASSSGLAGGYNEQFF.

The chain employs TRBV29-1 and TRBJ2-2; 7 bases agree with TRBD2. The germline V gene encodes CDR1 SQVTM and CDR2 ANQGSEA. The CDR3 covers 14 residues. Trimming at V came to 3 bases and at J to 6 bases, leaving 7 bases not matched to a gene. CDR3 coding DNA: TGCAGCGTTGAGATGTCAGGGAGGGCCGGGGAGCTGTTTTTT. Residues: CSVEMSGRAGELFF.

The gene calls are TRBV28 and TRBJ1-5; D gene unclear. The CDR3 extends over 19 amino acids. Trimming took 6 bases from V and 0 from J, leaving 24 bases between them. Germline V gene data show CDR1 as MDHEN and CDR2 as SYDVKM. The chain's CDR3 is CASSPSGLRTGYSNQPQHF. Written as DNA, the CDR3 is TGTGCCAGCAGCCCCTCAGGACTACGGACGGGGTATAGCAATCAGCCCCAGCATTTT.

The chain recombines TRBV29-1 with TRBJ1-1; D ambiguous. This CDR3 region has 13 residues. V lost 0 bases, J lost 8 bases, and 13 bases lay in between. The germline V gene encodes CDR1 SQVTM and CDR2 ANQGSEA. The CDR3 bases are TGCAGCGTTGAAGATTGGGTTGCGGGAGAAGCTTTCTTT. It is translated as CSVEDWVAGEAFF.

This chain uses TRBV5-5 with TRBJ2-7, with D perhaps TRBD1 (6 bases). V was shortened by 4 bases and J by 0 bases, with 14 bases between the two germline ends. CDR3 length: 15 residues. Per the germline V gene, CDR1 is SGHKS and CDR2 is YYEKEE (reference sequence). The CDR3 region has the DNA TGTGCCAGCAGCACCTCAGGGGCCCCCTCCTACGAGCAGTACTTC. Translated, it gives CASSTSGAPSYEQYF. The full variable domain, in which reference TRBV5-5 and TRBJ2-7 provide the parts outside the CDR3, is DAGVTQSPTHLIKTRGQQVTLRCSPISGHKSVSWYQQVLGQGPQFIFQYYEKEERGRGNFPDRFSARQFPNYSSELNVNALLLGDSALYLCASSTSGAPSYEQYFGPGTRLTVT.

This chain connects TRBV5-1 to TRBJ2-7; 9 bases are a match to TRBD1. Germline V CDR1 and CDR2: SGHRS, YFSETQ. V shed 5 bases and J 3 bases; nucleotides not matched to a gene: 9. CDR3 length: 15 amino acids. The CDR3 sequence is CASRQTGGHFYEQYF. The DNA for the CDR3 is TGCGCCAGCAGACAAACAGGGGGCCACTTCTACGAGCAGTACTTC.

The chain employs TRBV6-1 and TRBJ1-1; TRBD1 might be the D (5 bases). The length of the CDR3 is 13 residues. Germline CDR1 MNHNS, CDR2 SASEGT. V was shortened by 1 base and J by 5 bases, with 8 bases between the two germline ends. The CDR3 region is CASSEGTWTEAFF. The DNA of the CDR3 is TGTGCCAGCAGTGAAGGGACATGGACTGAAGCTTTCTTT.

In nucleotides, the CDR3 is TGTGCCAGCTCACCTCCGGGACAGGGGCGCGAGCAGTACTTC. Its protein product is CASSPPGQGREQYF. The chain recombines TRBV18 with TRBJ2-7; TRBD1 agrees at 10 bases. This CDR3 has 14 residues. V lost 3 bases to trimming and J lost 6 bases; unmatched junction nucleotides: 5. Germline loops: CDR1 KGHSH, CDR2 LQKENI.

The chain joins TRBV30 to TRBJ1-4; D might be TRBD1 (5 bases). With 2 bases removed from V and 5 bases from J, the gap between germline ends came to 15 bases. This CDR3 is 15 amino acids long. Germline CDR1 and CDR2: GTSNPN and SVGIG (reference sequence). The CDR3 is CAWSWQGGRNEKLFF. The CDR3 nucleotides are TGTGCCTGGAGTTGGCAGGGAGGGCGGAATGAAAAACTGTTTTTT.

This clone was seen just once. This chain connects TRBV7-2 to TRBJ2-7; TRBD1 aligns across 11 bases. CDR3 length: 13 residues. With 5 bases clipped from V and 4 bases from J, the junction kept 1 base outside the gene matches. CDR1 SGHTA and CDR2 FQGNSA come from the germline V gene. This CDR3 reads CASSRDRGYEQYF. The DNA for the CDR3 is TGTGCCAGCAGCCGGGACAGGGGGTACGAGCAGTACTTC.

V and J are TRBV6-6 and TRBJ2-3; TRBD2 matches at 8 bases. The CDR3 sequence is 16 residues long. The V segment lost 0 bases and the J segment 5 bases; nucleotides outside the gene matches: 7. From germline, CDR1 is MNHNY and CDR2 SVGAGI (reference sequence). The CDR3 here is CASSYSRVAGRDTQYF. CDR3 bases: TGTGCCAGCAGTTACTCGAGGGTAGCGGGGCGAGATACGCAGTATTTT.

V gene TRBV5-1 combines with J gene TRBJ1-1, with D uncertain. Trimming removed 1 base from V and 0 bases from J, with 4 bases in between. CDR3 size: 13 residues. In germline, CDR1 is SGHRS, CDR2 YFSETQ. CDR3 loop: CASSLFMNTEAFF. CDR3 in DNA: TGCGCCAGCAGCTTGTTCATGAACACTGAAGCTTTCTTT.